This T cell receptor (beta chain) was captured by sequencing in a study of regulatory T cells in long-lasting Graves disease. Time point meaning: newly diagnosed GD, antithyroid drugs for less than 3 months. PBMCs provided the RNA from which the TCR library was made. In the case of this clonotype: Only one base separates this from a far larger clonotype, so it likely reflects a read error. In this CDR3 the conserved last residue, phenylalanine or tryptophan, is missing, so a read error is likely.

TCR beta libraries were built with iRepertoire HTBI primers and Arm-PCR of CDR3 regions. TCRdb itself ran the multiplex PCR reads through MiXCR, one entry per CDR3 protein. The sample gives 530,000 or so distinct CDR3 sequences, about 16% of which show up once; more than 10% is in the top ten. The CDR3 consists of 14 residues. Trimming took 7 bases from V and 2 from J, leaving 14 bases between them. Germline CDR1 and CDR2: LGHDT and YNNKEL (reference sequence). The data were also submitted as part of a second study, on T cells in Graves' hyperthyroidism and ophthalmopathy.

This specimen was peripheral blood mononuclear cells (PBMCs), taken at new diagnosis, from a patient treated with antithyroid drugs. The TCR was taken from a man aged 18 to 35 with Graves disease. V and J are TRBV3-1 and TRBJ1-1; D uncertain. The CDR3 sequence: CASIPGRRNTEAFS. Here the CDR3 DNA reads TGTGCCAGCATCCCCGGACGGAGAAACACTGAAGCTTTCTCT.